This T cell receptor beta chain was sequenced in a study of blood T cell repertoires in COVID-19. Background on the study: Spain, Italy and the United States supplied samples that represented acute and convalescent COVID-19. T cells, B-cell-depleted T cells, or PBMCs supplied cDNA or gDNA.

Germline V gives CDR1 MDHEN, CDR2 SYDVKM. Trimming shortened V by 3 bases and J by 0 bases, and 8 bases separated the two germline ends. The CDR3 sequence is 14 residues long. Authors' methods: Estimation of nucleated cell counts relied on the amplification of reference gene primers. Profiling relied on immunoSEQ multiplex PCR, and the TCRdb table lists in-frame clones only, not all of them. The DNA was the basis for D and trimming; V, J and clone size are from that table. The sample has 170,000 or so clones, around four fifths seen once. The sample taken for sequencing was peripheral blood. The receptor was derived from a woman between 55 and 75 years old with acute or convalescent COVID-19. The chain uses TRBV28 and TRBJ1-2; possible D gene TRBD1, 5 bases. The CDR3 reads CASSLRTPNYGYTF. Here the CDR3 DNA reads TGTGCCAGCAGTTTGAGGACACCTAACTATGGCTACACCTTC.